This TCR beta chain was captured in a study of blood T cell repertoires in COVID-19. At the level of the study: Acute and convalescent COVID-19 samples came from the United States, Italy and Spain. PBMCs, B-cell-depleted T cells, or T cells were the source of the cDNA or gDNA that made up the material.

This clone was counted a single time. Original processing methods: Reference gene primer amplification gave estimated nucleated cell counts. Here immunoSEQ multiplex PCR was the method, and the copy in TCRdb shows in-frame clones only, minus some. The V and J calls and the clone size are those of that table, but D and trimming were determined from the DNA. The sample shows fewer than 300,000 clones, about nine tenths of them seen only once. V lost 5 bases, J lost 5 bases, and 15 bases lay in between. There are 14 residues in the CDR3. Germline CDR1 reads SGHNT; CDR2 reads YENEEA. Patients from Seattle were sampled longitudinally, starting during active infection.

The chain has TRBV11-3 and TRBJ2-5; a possible D gene is TRBD2 (7 bases). Sequences were obtained from peripheral blood. The sequence came from a woman aged 45 to 65 with COVID-19, enrolled during active disease. The CDR3 DNA reads TGTGCCAGCAGCCCCCGGGGGGCGTTGGAGACCCAGTACTTC. Encoded protein: CASSPRGALETQYF.